This TCR beta chain emerged from a study of CD8+CD57+ T cells in acquired aplastic anemia. Study observations and caveats: No significant patient-versus-control difference appeared in CD8+ Simpson's diversity.

Per the germline V gene, CDR1 is LNHDA and CDR2 is SQIVND (reference sequence). This CDR3 is built from 13 residues. The template for TCR beta VDJ and CDR3 sequence profiling was genomic DNA. TCRdb ran MiXCR on the reads and lists one entry per CDR3 protein. The table includes roughly 290,000 distinct CDR3 sequences, 45% to 65% detected once. Individuals selected for sequencing had exhibited CD8+CD57+ cell expansion on flow cytometry. Patients, without exception, had severe acquired aplastic anemia. On this clonotype: The antigen is unknown. Mismatch with germline at one junction end may stem from a read error.

The gene calls are TRBV19 and TRBJ2-2, with D unresolved. The sequence was obtained from a human donor with aplastic anemia. Source material: sorted CD4+, CD8+, or CD8+CD57+ T cells (not recorded which) from PBMCs. In nucleotides, the CDR3 is TGTGCCAGTAGTATATCGACCACCGGTGAGCTGTTTTTT. It encodes CASSISTTGELFF.